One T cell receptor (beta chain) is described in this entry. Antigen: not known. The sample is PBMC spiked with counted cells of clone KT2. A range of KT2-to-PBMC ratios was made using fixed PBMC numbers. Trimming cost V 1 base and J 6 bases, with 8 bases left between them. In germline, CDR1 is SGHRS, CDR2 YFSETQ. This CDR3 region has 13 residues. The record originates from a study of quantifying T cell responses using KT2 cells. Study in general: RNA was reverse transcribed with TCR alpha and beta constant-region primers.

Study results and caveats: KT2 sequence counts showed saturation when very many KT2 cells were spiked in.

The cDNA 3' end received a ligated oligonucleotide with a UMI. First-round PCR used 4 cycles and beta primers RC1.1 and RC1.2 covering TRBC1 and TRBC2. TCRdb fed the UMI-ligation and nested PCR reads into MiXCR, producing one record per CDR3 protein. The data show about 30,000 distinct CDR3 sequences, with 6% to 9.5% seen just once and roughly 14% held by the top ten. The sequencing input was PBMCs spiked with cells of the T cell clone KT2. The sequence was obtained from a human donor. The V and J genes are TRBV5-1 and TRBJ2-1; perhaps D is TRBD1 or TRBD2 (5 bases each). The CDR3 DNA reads TGCGCCAGCAGCTTGCCGGGACGCAATGAGCAGTTCTTC. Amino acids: CASSLPGRNEQFF.